This T cell receptor beta chain was profiled in a study of T cells in women clearing cervical HPV infection. Clones were sequenced by immunoSEQ multiplex PCR, and TCRdb holds only the in-frame ones, with some missing. The specimen's table records approximately 35,000 clones. Germline lookup yields CDR1 MDHEN and CDR2 SYDVKM. The germline V and J ends were trimmed by 6 bases and 7 bases, with 13 bases remaining between them. The CDR3 has 13 residues. Each participant carried one incident cervical HPV16 infection only. Study results and caveats: CIN3+ cases had significantly higher TCR repertoire richness than controls, but evenness did not differ. TRBV6-7 relative abundance averaged approximately 0.11% in cases and less than 0.2% in controls.

A note on this clone: Its antigen remains unidentified. With the read ending 3 residues before the CDR3 end, the germline J gene is used to fill in that end. Distinct nucleotide sequences in the sample also encode this CDR3.

This chain links TRBV28 with TRBJ1-5, with D tentatively TRBD1 (6 bases). This receptor was identified in a woman between 18 and 69 years old with a cervical HPV16 infection that either progressed to CIN3+ or cleared (not recorded which). Sequencing was done on a sample of blood buffy coat. Incomplete CDR3 DNA: TGTGCCAGCAGCTACAGGGACCACCAGCCC. Its translation is CASSYRDHQP. The whole CDR3 is CASSYRDHQPQHF. Supplemented by reference TRBV28 and TRBJ1-5, the full variable domain reads DVKVTQSSRYLVKRTGEKVFLECVQDMDHENMFWYRQDPGLGLRLIYFSYDVKMKEKGDIPEGYSVSREKKERFSLILESASTNQTSMYLCASSYRDHQPQHFGDGTRLSIL.